Reported below is one T cell receptor beta chain. This sample is drawn from a study of beta chain features in type 1 diabetes. Looked up from germline, CDR1 is MNHNY and CDR2 is SVGAGI (reference sequence). V lost 3 bases and J lost 8; bases outside the gene matches: 7. This CDR3 is built from 14 residues. The entirety of the isolated RNA underwent reverse transcription, so expressed TCRB transcripts were sequenced. Sequenced by immunoSEQ multiplex PCR; TCRdb stores in-frame clones only, minus some. The sample includes almost 350,000 clones, approximately 8.2% seen only once; the top ten take around 0.45%.

This receptor was identified in a woman aged 18 to 35 in good health. The sample comprised central memory CD4+ T cells from blood. The chain couples TRBV6-6 to TRBJ2-7, with 10 nucleotides matching TRBD1. The CDR3 loop is CASSYGTGEGQQYF. CDR3 DNA sequence: TGTGCCAGCAGTTATGGGACAGGGGAAGGTCAGCAGTACTTC.